Included here is one T cell receptor beta chain sequence, with context. Its target is not known. Germline assignment: CDR1 MNHEY and CDR2 SVGEGT. This CDR3 is 17 amino acids long. J lost 4 bases, V lost 5 bases, and 5 bases had no gene match. These data originate in a study of regulatory T cells in long-lasting Graves disease. Study context: Under 3 months of antithyroid drugs had been taken by newly diagnosed Graves' patients.

Findings and limits, study-wide: Repertoires from persistent disease leaned toward TRBV28, TRBJ1-2 and TRBJ2-5. Peripheral blood was the sole material, not thyroid tissue.

Combining iRepertoire HTBI primers with Arm-PCR of CDR3 regions, the authors built TCR beta libraries. TCRdb re-called the multiplex PCR reads with MiXCR, one entry per CDR3 protein. Of about 530,000 distinct CDR3 sequences in the sample, 16% were seen once. The time point denotes: newly diagnosed GD, antithyroid drugs for less than 3 months. Scientists built the TCR library using RNA that was extracted from PBMCs. These data were likewise used in another study, on T cells in Graves' hyperthyroidism and ophthalmopathy. This second study says: Clonotypes that were expanded in thyroid above 0.001 mostly appeared in blood too.

The chain uses TRBV6-2 or TRBV6-3 and TRBJ2-2; 15 bases agree with TRBD2. The TCR originated in a woman aged 40-60 years with Graves disease. Sequencing was performed on peripheral blood mononuclear cells (PBMCs), taken at new diagnosis, from a patient treated with antithyroid drugs. CDR3 in amino acids: CASSEAGLAGGTGELFF. The CDR3 bases are TGTGCCAGCAGTGAAGCGGGACTAGCGGGGGGCACCGGGGAGCTGTTTTTT.